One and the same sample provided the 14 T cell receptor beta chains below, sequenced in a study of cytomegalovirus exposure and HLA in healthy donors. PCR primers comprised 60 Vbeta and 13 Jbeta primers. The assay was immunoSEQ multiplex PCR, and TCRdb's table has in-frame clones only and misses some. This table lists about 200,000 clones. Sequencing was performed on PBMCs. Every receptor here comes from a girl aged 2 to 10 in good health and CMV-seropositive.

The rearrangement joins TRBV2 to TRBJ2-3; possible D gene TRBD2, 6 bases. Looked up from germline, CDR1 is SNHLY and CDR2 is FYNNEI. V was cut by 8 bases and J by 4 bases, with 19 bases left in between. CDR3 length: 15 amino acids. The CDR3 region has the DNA TGTGCCAGCGGACTAAAGGGCAGGGCTCCAGATACGCAGTATTTT. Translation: CASGLKGRAPDTQYF.

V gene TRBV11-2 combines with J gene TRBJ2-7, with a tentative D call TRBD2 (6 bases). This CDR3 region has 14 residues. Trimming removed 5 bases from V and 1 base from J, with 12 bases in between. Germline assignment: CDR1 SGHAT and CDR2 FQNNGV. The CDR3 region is CASSQRAGSYEQYF. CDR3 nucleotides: TGTGCCAGCAGCCAGCGGGCAGGGTCCTACGAGCAGTACTTC.

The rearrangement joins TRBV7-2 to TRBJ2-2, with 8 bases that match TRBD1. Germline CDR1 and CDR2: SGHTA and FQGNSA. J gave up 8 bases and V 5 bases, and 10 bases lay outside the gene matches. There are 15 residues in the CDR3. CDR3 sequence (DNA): TGTGCCAGCAGCCAGACAGGGGCCCAACCAGGGGAGCTGTTTTTT. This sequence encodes CASSQTGAQPGELFF.

CDR3 region: CASSSKDRGRDEQFF. CDR3 nucleotide sequence: TGCGCCAGCAGCTCAAAGGACAGGGGGCGAGATGAGCAGTTCTTC. The chain couples TRBV5-1 to TRBJ2-1; the match to TRBD1 covers 11 bases. Germline values: CDR1 SGHRS, CDR2 YFSETQ. Germline trimming cut 3 bases from V and 8 bases from J; bases unmatched to any gene: 7. This CDR3 comprises 15 residues.

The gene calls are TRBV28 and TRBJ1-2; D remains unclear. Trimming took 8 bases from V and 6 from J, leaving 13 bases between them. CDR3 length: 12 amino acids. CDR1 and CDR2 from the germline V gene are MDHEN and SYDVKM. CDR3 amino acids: CASGSWADGYTF. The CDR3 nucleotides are TGTGCCAGCGGAAGTTGGGCTGATGGCTACACCTTC.

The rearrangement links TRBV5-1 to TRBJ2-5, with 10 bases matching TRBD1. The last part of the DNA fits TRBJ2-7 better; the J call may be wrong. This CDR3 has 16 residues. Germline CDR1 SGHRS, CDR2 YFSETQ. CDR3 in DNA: TGCGCCAGCAGCGACGGACAGGGGGACAAATCCTACGAGCAGTACTTC. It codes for CASSDGQGDKSYEQYF.

Written as DNA, the CDR3 is TGTGCCAGCAGCTCCGGACAGCCGACCTACGAGCAGTACTTC. This encodes CASSSGQPTYEQYF. This rearrangement joins TRBV7-8 to TRBJ2-7; the D gene is possibly TRBD1 (6 bases). The CDR3 runs 14 residues. Germline assignment: CDR1 SGHVS and CDR2 FQNEAQ. V lost 4 bases and J lost 2, with 12 bases in between. Variable domain in full (rest from reference TRBV7-8 and TRBJ2-7): GAGVSQSPRYKVAKRGQDVALRCDPISGHVSLFWYQQALGQGPEFLTYFQNEAQLDKSGLPSDRFFAERPEGSVSTLKIQRTQQEDSAVYLCASSSGQPTYEQYFGPGTRLTVT.

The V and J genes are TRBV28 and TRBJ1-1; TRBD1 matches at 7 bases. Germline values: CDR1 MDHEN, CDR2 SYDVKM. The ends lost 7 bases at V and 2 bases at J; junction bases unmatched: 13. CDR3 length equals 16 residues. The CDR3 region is CASKGVSRGGNTEAFF. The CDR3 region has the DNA TGTGCCAGCAAAGGCGTGAGCCGAGGGGGCAACACTGAAGCTTTCTTT. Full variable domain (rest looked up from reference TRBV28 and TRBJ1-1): DVKVTQSSRYLVKRTGEKVFLECVQDMDHENMFWYRQDPGLGLRLIYFSYDVKMKEKGDIPEGYSVSREKKERFSLILESASTNQTSMYLCASKGVSRGGNTEAFFGQGTRLTVV.

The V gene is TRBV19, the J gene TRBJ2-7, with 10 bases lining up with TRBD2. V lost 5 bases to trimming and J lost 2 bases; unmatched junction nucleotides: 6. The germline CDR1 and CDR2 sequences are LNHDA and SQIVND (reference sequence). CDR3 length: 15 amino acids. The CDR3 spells CASSFGLAVPYEQYF. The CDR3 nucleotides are TGTGCCAGTAGTTTCGGACTAGCGGTTCCCTACGAGCAGTACTTC.

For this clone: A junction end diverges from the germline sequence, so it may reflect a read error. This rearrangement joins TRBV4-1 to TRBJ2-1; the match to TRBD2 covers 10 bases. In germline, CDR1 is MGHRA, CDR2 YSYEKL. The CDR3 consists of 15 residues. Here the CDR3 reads CASGQREGSYNEQFF. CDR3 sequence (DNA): TGCGCCAGCGGCCAGCGGGAGGGCTCCTACAATGAGCAGTTCTTC.

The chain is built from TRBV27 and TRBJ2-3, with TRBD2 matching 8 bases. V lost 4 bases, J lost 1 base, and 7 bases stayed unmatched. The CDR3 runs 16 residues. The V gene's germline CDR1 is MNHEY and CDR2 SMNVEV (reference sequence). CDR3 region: CASSSKAGVGTDTQYF. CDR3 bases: TGTGCCAGCAGTTCGAAAGCGGGAGTTGGCACAGATACGCAGTATTTT.

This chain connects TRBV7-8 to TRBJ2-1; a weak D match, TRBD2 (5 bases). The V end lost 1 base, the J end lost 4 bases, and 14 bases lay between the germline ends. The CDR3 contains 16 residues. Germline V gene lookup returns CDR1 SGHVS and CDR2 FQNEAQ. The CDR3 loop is CASSLVSGSPYNEQFF. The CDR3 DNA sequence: TGTGCCAGCAGCTTAGTATCTGGGAGCCCGTACAATGAGCAGTTCTTC.

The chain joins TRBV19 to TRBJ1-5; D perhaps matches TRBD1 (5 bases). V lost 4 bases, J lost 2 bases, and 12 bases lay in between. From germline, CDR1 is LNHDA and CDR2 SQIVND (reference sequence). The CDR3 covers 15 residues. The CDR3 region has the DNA TGTGCCAGTAGTACCCCCGTAGGGGGCAATCAGCCCCAGCATTTT. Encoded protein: CASSTPVGGNQPQHF.

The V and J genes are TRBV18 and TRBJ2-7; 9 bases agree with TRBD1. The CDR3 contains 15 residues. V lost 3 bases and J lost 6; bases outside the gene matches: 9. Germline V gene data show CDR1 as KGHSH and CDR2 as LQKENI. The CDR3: CASSPKLGQGSEQYF. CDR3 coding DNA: TGTGCCAGCTCACCTAAACTTGGACAGGGGAGCGAGCAGTACTTC.